Following are 25 T cell receptor beta chains from one sample sequenced in a study of blood T cell repertoires in COVID-19. The data were produced by immunoSEQ multiplex PCR, yet TCRdb's version contains in-frame clones alone and is incomplete. The table lists 240,000 or so clones, roughly 88% of them singletons. Sequencing was carried out using peripheral blood. All receptors come from a woman aged 25 to 39 with acute or convalescent COVID-19.

The chain recombines TRBV10-3 with TRBJ1-6; D is unresolved. The CDR3 contains 14 residues. Between the trimmed V and J ends, which lost 4 bases and 5 bases, there was a span of 9 bases. Germline values: CDR1 ENHRY, CDR2 SYGVKD. The CDR3 DNA follows: TGTGCCATCAGTGTTGGGAGCGATAATTCACCCCTCCACTTT. Protein sequence: CAISVGSDNSPLHF.

The chain has TRBV7-2 and TRBJ2-2; D unresolved. The V gene's germline CDR1 is SGHTA and CDR2 FQGNSA. The CDR3 runs to 15 residues. Trimming shortened V by 2 bases and J by 2 bases, and 9 bases separated the two germline ends. The CDR3 DNA is TGTGCCAGCAGCTTAACGCACAGCAACACCGGGGAGCTGTTTTTT. This codes for CASSLTHSNTGELFF.

The V call is TRBV18, the J call TRBJ1-6, with D unresolved. V was clipped by 3 bases and J by 8 bases, with 17 bases between them. The CDR3 totals 16 residues. Germline CDR1 KGHSH, CDR2 LQKENI. DNA for the CDR3: TGTGCCAGCTCACCTCGGTCCAACTTGAGGGATTCACCCCTCCACTTT. Encoded protein: CASSPRSNLRDSPLHF.

This chain connects TRBV5-6 to TRBJ2-3; 10 bases line up with TRBD2. This CDR3 is built from 18 residues. Unmatched junction bases numbered 14, after V lost 4 bases and J lost 3 bases. CDR1 SGHDT and CDR2 YYEEEE come from the germline V gene. For the CDR3, the DNA is TGTGCCAGCAGCCCGACAAAGACTAGCGGGCTTAGAACAGATACGCAGTATTTT. It specifies CASSPTKTSGLRTDTQYF.

The chain combines TRBV6-5 with TRBJ1-2; D unclear. Trimming left V 4 bases short and J 4 bases short, with 13 bases between. Germline CDR1 reads MNHEY; CDR2 reads SVGAGI. This CDR3 is 14 amino acids long. CDR3 bases: TGTGCCAGCAGTTCCGAGAGGGATGGCTATGGCTACACCTTC. Translation gives CASSSERDGYGYTF.

V usage is TRBV5-1 and J usage is TRBJ1-2, with a weak D call TRBD1 (6 bases). The CDR3 runs to 16 residues. Looked up from germline, CDR1 is SGHRS and CDR2 is YFSETQ. Trimming removed 0 bases at V and 0 bases at J, with 12 bases between. CDR3 sequence: CASSLAVTGSNYGYTF. Written as DNA, the CDR3 is TGCGCCAGCAGCTTGGCCGTGACAGGTTCTAACTATGGCTACACCTTC.

This chain uses TRBV7-2 with TRBJ2-5; 12 bases are a match to TRBD2. V dropped 5 bases and J dropped 2; count of bases not matched to a gene: 9. This CDR3 contains 17 residues. CDR1 is SGHTA and CDR2 is FQGNSA in the germline V gene. The CDR3 DNA reads as TGTGCCAGCAGCGACCCCGGGACTAGCGGGCCACAAGAGACCCAGTACTTC. Translated, it gives CASSDPGTSGPQETQYF.

The chain is built from TRBV4-3 and TRBJ2-3; 7 nucleotides line up with TRBD2. The CDR3 is made up of 13 amino acids. Germline trimming cut 2 bases from V and 12 bases from J; bases unmatched to any gene: 8. The germline CDR1 and CDR2 sequences are LGHNA and YSLEER. CDR3 nucleotide sequence: TGCGCCAGCAGCCAACTACTAGCGACCGAACAGTATTTT. Translating gives CASSQLLATEQYF.

The chain combines TRBV11-2 with TRBJ2-7, with 7 bases fitting TRBD2. Germline CDR1 and CDR2: SGHAT and FQNNGV. V lost 5 bases to trimming and J lost 6 bases; unmatched junction nucleotides: 13. The CDR3 is made up of 15 amino acids. CDR3 loop: CASSPWTRADFEQYF. In DNA, the CDR3 is TGTGCCAGCAGCCCTTGGACTAGGGCCGATTTCGAGCAGTACTTC. The variable domain in full, completed from reference TRBV11-2 and TRBJ2-7, reads EAGVAQSPRYKIIEKRQSVAFWCNPISGHATLYWYQQILGQGPKLLIQFQNNGVVDDSQLPKDRFSAERLKGVDSTLKIQPAKLEDSAVYLCASSPWTRADFEQYFGPGTRLTVT.

This chain joins TRBV11-2 and TRBJ2-2; 9 bases are shared with TRBD2. CDR1 is SGHAT, CDR2 FQNNGV, per germline. There are 18 residues in the CDR3. The V segment lost 5 bases and the J segment 7 bases; nucleotides outside the gene matches: 17. The CDR3 is CASSPLRVLAGLSGELFF. CDR3 bases: TGTGCCAGCAGCCCCCTGAGGGTACTAGCGGGTCTTAGCGGGGAGCTGTTTTTT.

V is TRBV10-1 and J is TRBJ2-7; 8 positions match TRBD2. There are 14 residues in the CDR3. Germline lookup yields CDR1 WNHNN and CDR2 SYGVQD (reference sequence). The J segment lost 5 bases and the V segment lost 2 bases, leaving 5 bases of the junction unmatched. CDR3 sequence: CASSETSGLDEQYF. The CDR3 bases are TGCGCCAGCAGTGAGACTAGCGGTCTCGACGAGCAGTACTTC.

The CDR3 DNA is TGCGCCAGCAGCCAAGTTTGGGGAGGGTCCTACGAGCAGTACTTC. It specifies CASSQVWGGSYEQYF. The V gene is TRBV4-3, the J gene TRBJ2-7, with 7 bases matching TRBD2. The germline V gene encodes CDR1 LGHNA and CDR2 YSLEER. This CDR3 is 15 amino acids long. V lost 1 base to trimming and J lost 1 base; unmatched junction nucleotides: 4.

CDR3 in DNA: TGTGCCAGTAGTATTCCGACAGTCGGTAGTCAGCCCCAGCATTTT. Amino acids: CASSIPTVGSQPQHF. This chain joins TRBV19 and TRBJ1-5; D might be TRBD1 (5 bases). Germline values: CDR1 LNHDA, CDR2 SQIVND (reference sequence). V was cut by 3 bases and J by 6 bases, with 15 bases left in between. The CDR3 runs to 15 residues.

This chain links TRBV2 with TRBJ2-5, with TRBD1 matching 7 bases. Losses at the gene ends were 8 bases for V and 3 bases for J; bases not matched to a gene: 6. The CDR3 has 13 residues. Germline V gives CDR1 SNHLY, CDR2 FYNNEI. CDR3 sequence reads: CASEGQTKETQYF. The CDR3 coding sequence is TGTGCCAGCGAGGGACAGACAAAAGAGACCCAGTACTTC.

The V and J genes are TRBV7-2 and TRBJ2-1; D is perhaps TRBD2 (5 bases). This CDR3 is 13 amino acids long. With 2 bases removed from V and 5 bases from J, the gap between germline ends came to 7 bases. The germline CDR1 and CDR2 sequences are SGHTA and FQGNSA. The CDR3 nucleotides are TGTGCCAGCAGCTTAAGACTAAACAATGAGCAGTTCTTC. Translating it yields CASSLRLNNEQFF.

The chain links TRBV30 to TRBJ2-2, with TRBD2 matching 9 bases. Losses at the gene ends were 1 base for V and 5 bases for J; bases not matched to a gene: 2. CDR1 GTSNPN and CDR2 SVGIG come from the germline V gene (reference sequence). The CDR3 extends over 14 amino acids. The CDR3 protein is CAWSERGVTGELFF. The CDR3 DNA is TGTGCCTGGAGTGAGCGGGGGGTTACCGGGGAGCTGTTTTTT.

V and J are TRBV7-3 and TRBJ2-3; D is undetermined. V was trimmed by 0 bases and J by 7 bases, leaving 8 bases between them. Germline V CDR1 and CDR2: SGHTA, FQGTGA. There are 13 residues in the CDR3. The CDR3 here is CASSLTSPNTQYF. The CDR3 DNA reads as TGTGCCAGCAGCTTAACTAGTCCGAATACGCAGTATTTT.

The chain joins TRBV30 to TRBJ1-1; D unclear. Trimming removed 2 bases from V and 3 bases from J, with 13 bases in between. The length of the CDR3 is 14 residues. The germline V gene has CDR1 GTSNPN and CDR2 SVGIG (reference sequence). The CDR3 here is CAWSFGRRDTEAFF. The CDR3, as DNA: TGTGCCTGGAGTTTCGGACGGAGGGACACTGAAGCTTTCTTT.

The chain is built from TRBV2 and TRBJ2-1; possibly TRBD1 for D (6 bases). The CDR3 has 15 amino acids. Germline V gene lookup returns CDR1 SNHLY and CDR2 FYNNEI. The V gene lost 6 bases and the J gene lost 2 bases, with 14 bases spanning the gap. The CDR3 reads CASRAAGTTYNEQFF. CDR3 DNA sequence: TGTGCCAGCAGGGCCGCCGGGACAACCTACAATGAGCAGTTCTTC.

The CDR3 loop reads CASSVLSEQYF. The CDR3 DNA is TGTGCCAGCAGCGTACTTTCCGAGCAGTACTTC. The chain is built from TRBV9 and TRBJ2-7; unclear D gene. Per the germline V gene, CDR1 is SGDLS and CDR2 is YYNGEE. Trimming removed 1 base from V and 6 bases from J, with 5 bases in between. This CDR3 contains 11 residues.

This clone has a single count. The chain has TRBV12-3 or TRBV12-4 and TRBJ2-5, with D hard to call. The V gene lost 8 bases and the J gene lost 4 bases, with 14 bases spanning the gap. The CDR3 totals 13 residues. The CDR3 spells CASANRPGETQYF. The CDR3 DNA reads as TGTGCCAGCGCTAACCGCCCCGGAGAGACCCAGTACTTC.

The gene calls are TRBV5-1 and TRBJ1-6, with 8 bases lining up with TRBD1. The CDR3 runs to 17 residues. Germline CDR1 and CDR2: SGHRS and YFSETQ. With 4 bases clipped from V and 0 bases from J, the junction kept 6 bases outside the gene matches. CDR3 DNA: TGCGCCAGCAGCCTCCTACAGGGGGACTCCTATAATTCACCCCTCCACTTT. It yields the protein CASSLLQGDSYNSPLHF.

V gene TRBV7-2 combines with J gene TRBJ1-1, with D possibly TRBD1 on 6 matching bases. The CDR3 consists of 15 residues. Germline loops: CDR1 SGHTA, CDR2 FQGNSA. Trimming shortened V by 4 bases and J by 3 bases, and 15 bases separated the two germline ends. The CDR3 DNA is TGTGCCAGCAGCTCGGGACAACCAGGGGACACTGAAGCTTTCTTT. Translated, it gives CASSSGQPGDTEAFF.

The V call is TRBV9, the J call TRBJ2-1; D unclear. This CDR3 has 13 amino acids. The V gene lost 0 bases and the J gene lost 5 bases, with 6 bases spanning the gap. CDR1 SGDLS and CDR2 YYNGEE come from the germline V gene. CDR3: CASSVASHNEQFF. CDR3 sequence (DNA): TGTGCCAGCAGCGTAGCCAGTCACAATGAGCAGTTCTTC.

V and J are TRBV9 and TRBJ1-5; TRBD1 matches 8 bases. After removal of 0 bases from V and 6 bases from J, the junction contained 2 bases not matched to a gene. This CDR3 spans 14 amino acids. Germline values: CDR1 SGDLS, CDR2 YYNGEE. CDR3 coding DNA: TGTGCCAGCAGCGTAGGCCAGGGGGCTCAGCCCCAGCATTTT. It codes for CASSVGQGAQPQHF.